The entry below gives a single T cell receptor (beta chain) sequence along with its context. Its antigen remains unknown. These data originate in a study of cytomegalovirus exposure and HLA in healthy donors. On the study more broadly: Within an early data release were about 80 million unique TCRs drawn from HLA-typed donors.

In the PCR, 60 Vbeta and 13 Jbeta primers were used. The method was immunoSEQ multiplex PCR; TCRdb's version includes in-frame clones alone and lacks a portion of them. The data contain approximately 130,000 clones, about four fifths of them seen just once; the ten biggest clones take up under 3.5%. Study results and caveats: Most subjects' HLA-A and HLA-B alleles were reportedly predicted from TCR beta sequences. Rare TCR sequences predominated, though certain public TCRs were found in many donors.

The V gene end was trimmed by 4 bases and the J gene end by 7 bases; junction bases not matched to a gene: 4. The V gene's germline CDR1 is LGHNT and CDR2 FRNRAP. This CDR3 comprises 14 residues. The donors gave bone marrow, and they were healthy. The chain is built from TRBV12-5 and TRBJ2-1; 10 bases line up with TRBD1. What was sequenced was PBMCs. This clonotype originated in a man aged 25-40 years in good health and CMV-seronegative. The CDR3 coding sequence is TGTGCTAGTGGTTCCCGGGACAGGGGTAATGAGCAGTTCTTC. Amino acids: CASGSRDRGNEQFF.